These 26 T cell receptor beta chains share one sample of origin, sequenced in a study of T cells in Graves' hyperthyroidism and ophthalmopathy. Amplified TCR beta CDR3 regions derived from RNA transcripts. HTBI primers were employed in a first-round RT-PCR of the TCR CDR3. One entry per CDR3 protein results from TCRdb running MiXCR on the multiplex PCR reads. The repertoire holds roughly 510,000 distinct CDR3 sequences, with around 21% as singletons. The source material was blood. The source is a man younger than 30 with Graves' hyperthyroidism.

A few counts support this clonotype. The chain uses TRBV24-1 and TRBJ2-3; TRBD2 aligns across 10 bases. Germline assignment: CDR1 KGHDR and CDR2 SFDVKD. The CDR3 is 16 residues long. J lost 2 bases, V lost 1 base, and 2 bases had no gene match. The CDR3 nucleotides are TGTGCCACCAGTGATTTTACTAGCGGGGCCACAGATACGCAGTATTTT. It yields the protein CATSDFTSGATDTQYF.

J is TRBJ2-7 and V is TRBV7-8, with 13 bases that match TRBD2. V gave up 1 base and J gave up 2 bases; unmatched junction bases: 5. The CDR3 contains 17 residues. Germline CDR1 reads SGHVS; CDR2 reads FQNEAQ. CDR3 coding DNA: TGTGCCAGCAGCTTAGGAGGGACTAGCGGGGTCCCCTACGAGCAGTACTTC. Amino acid sequence: CASSLGGTSGVPYEQYF. Looking up the rest from reference TRBV7-8 and TRBJ2-7 gives the full variable domain: GAGVSQSPRYKVAKRGQDVALRCDPISGHVSLFWYQQALGQGPEFLTYFQNEAQLDKSGLPSDRFFAERPEGSVSTLKIQRTQQEDSAVYLCASSLGGTSGVPYEQYFGPGTRLTVT.

This chain joins TRBV24-1 and TRBJ2-7; 12 nucleotides align to TRBD2. The germline gives CDR1 KGHDR, CDR2 SFDVKD. V lost 2 bases, J lost 3 bases, and 4 bases stayed unmatched. There are 16 residues in the CDR3. The CDR3 region has the DNA TGTGCCACCAGTGATTCCCGGACTAGCGGGGTCTACGAGCAGTACTTC. Translation: CATSDSRTSGVYEQYF.

This clonotype was seen a few times. The CDR3 region is CASSRGRLSYEQYF. CDR3 sequence (DNA): TGTGCCAGCAGCCGAGGACGGTTATCCTACGAGCAGTACTTC. The rearrangement uses TRBV6-4 and TRBJ2-7; D call uncertain. V lost 6 bases to trimming and J lost 1 base, with 13 bases between them. The germline V gene encodes CDR1 MRHNA and CDR2 SNTAGT. This CDR3 has 14 amino acids.

There are many counts of this clonotype. This chain joins TRBV20-1 and TRBJ2-5, with D possibly being TRBD1 or TRBD2 (5 bases each). This CDR3 is 10 amino acids long. Germline V lookup: CDR1 DFQATT, CDR2 SNEGSKA (reference sequence). V was trimmed by 6 bases and J by 5 bases, leaving 7 bases between them. CDR3 nucleotides: TGCAGTGCGTGGGGGGAGACCCAGTACTTC. This codes for CSAWGETQYF.

This rearrangement joins TRBV30 to TRBJ1-5; 7 nucleotides match TRBD1. J lost 3 bases, V lost 8 bases, and 7 bases had no gene match. Per germline, CDR1 GTSNPN and CDR2 SVGIG (reference sequence). The CDR3 consists of 13 residues. For the CDR3, the DNA is TGTGCCCAATCTAAGGGGGCCAATCAGCCCCAGCATTTT. This gives the protein CAQSKGANQPQHF.

This clonotype was detected many times. The CDR3 nucleotides are TGTGCCAGCAGTTTGGGGCGGGGGGCCGCCACCGGGGAGCTGTTTTTT. Its protein product is CASSLGRGAATGELFF. The chain is built from TRBV27 and TRBJ2-2; TRBD2 matches 8 bases. V lost 3 bases, J lost 4 bases, and 7 bases stayed unmatched. This CDR3 is 16 amino acids long. Germline values: CDR1 MNHEY, CDR2 SMNVEV (reference sequence).

A word on this clonotype: A much larger clone differs by one base, so this may be a read error. The chain couples TRBV28 to TRBJ1-5; D is unresolved. The CDR3 runs 12 residues. Germline V gene sequence: CDR1 MDHEN, CDR2 SYDVKM. In DNA form, the CDR3 reads TGTGCCAGCGGGTCAAGCAATCAGCCCCAGGATTTT. Translation gives CASGSSNQPQDF. The full variable domain, its missing parts supplied by reference TRBV28 and TRBJ1-5, is DVKVTQSSRYLVKRTGEKVFLECVQDMDHENMFWYRQDPGLGLRLIYFSYDVKMKEKGDIPEGYSVSREKKERFSLILESASTNQTSMYLCASGSSNQPQDFGDGTRLSIL.

The sample holds a few counts of this clonotype. This rearrangement joins TRBV28 to TRBJ1-1, with D maybe TRBD1 (5 bases). Trimming removed 3 bases at V and 1 base at J, with 15 bases between. Germline CDR1 and CDR2: MDHEN and SYDVKM. The CDR3 sequence is 16 residues long. CDR3 nucleotides: TGTGCCAGCAGTTTGCAAGGGATCGGGACGAACACTGAAGCTTTCTTT. As protein: CASSLQGIGTNTEAFF.

This chain connects TRBV15 to TRBJ1-1, with a possible D match to TRBD1 (5 bases). The CDR3 sequence is 16 residues long. Trimming cost V 4 bases and J 4 bases, with 19 bases left between them. Germline V CDR1 and CDR2: LNHNV, YYDKDF (reference sequence). CDR3: CATSTLSRGKGTEAFF. The CDR3, as DNA: TGTGCCACCAGCACCCTCTCGAGGGGCAAGGGCACTGAAGCTTTCTTT.

This clonotype was seen repeatedly, ten times or more. The chain joins TRBV29-1 to TRBJ2-7, with no clear D. The length of the CDR3 is 11 residues. Germline CDR1 SQVTM, CDR2 ANQGSEA. V lost 4 bases and J lost 6, with 10 bases in between. The CDR3 reads CSVVGSGEQYF. DNA for the CDR3: TGCAGCGTTGTCGGGTCAGGCGAGCAGTACTTC.

The rearrangement uses TRBV4-1 and TRBJ2-2; the match to TRBD2 covers 7 bases. The CDR3 covers 17 residues. Germline values: CDR1 MGHRA, CDR2 YSYEKL. Trimming cost V 3 bases and J 3 bases; bases outside gene matches: 10. CDR3 sequence (DNA): TGCGCCAGCAGCCACCCGGAACTAGCGTGGGACACCGGGGAGCTGTTTTTT. Translating it yields CASSHPELAWDTGELFF.

This clonotype has a count of ten or more. The chain is built from TRBV6-6 and TRBJ2-7; 7 bases are a match to TRBD1. Germline V lookup: CDR1 MNHNY, CDR2 SVGAGI (reference sequence). The CDR3 is made up of 18 amino acids. V lost 2 bases to trimming and J lost 0 bases; unmatched junction nucleotides: 13. DNA of the CDR3: TGTGCCAGCAGTTACGGGCTTGATGGCAGGGGGAGCTCCTACGAGCAGTACTTC. Protein: CASSYGLDGRGSSYEQYF.

At least ten counts were recorded for this clonotype. The genes are TRBV6-5 and TRBJ2-7; D perhaps matches TRBD1 (6 bases). Trimming took off 4 bases at V and 4 bases at J, with 11 bases between the two ends. Germline-derived CDR1 and CDR2 are MNHEY and SVGAGI. The CDR3 has 13 residues. The CDR3 region is CASSWTVEYEQYF. The CDR3 nucleotides are TGTGCCAGCAGTTGGACAGTGGAGTACGAGCAGTACTTC.

The sample holds many counts of this clonotype. V usage is TRBV2 and J usage is TRBJ1-5; TRBD1 aligns across 8 bases. The CDR3 totals 16 residues. J lost 5 bases, V lost 0 bases, and 6 bases had no gene match. Germline V lookup: CDR1 SNHLY, CDR2 FYNNEI. CDR3 loop: CASSEALGTGYQPQHF. CDR3 nucleotides: TGTGCCAGCAGTGAAGCTCTCGGGACAGGCTATCAGCCCCAGCATTTT.

This clonotype was picked up a small number of times. J is TRBJ1-2 and V is TRBV12-3 or TRBV12-4; possible D gene TRBD1, 6 bases. The V end lost 6 bases, the J end lost 7 bases, and 15 bases lay between the germline ends. The CDR3 contains 13 residues. The CDR3 loop reads CASSPSTGFGYTF. CDR3 DNA sequence: TGTGCCAGCAGCCCTTCTACAGGGTTTGGCTACACCTTC.

This clonotype was observed at least ten times. The rearrangement links TRBV7-2 to TRBJ2-5, with a tentative D call TRBD1 (6 bases). V was shortened by 6 bases and J by 2 bases, with 10 bases between the two germline ends. The germline V gene has CDR1 SGHTA and CDR2 FQGNSA. The CDR3 is 13 residues long. CDR3 residues: CASSWGTQETQYF. For the CDR3, the DNA is TGTGCCAGCAGTTGGGGGACACAAGAGACCCAGTACTTC.

This clonotype showed up many times. V gene TRBV28 combines with J gene TRBJ1-1; no definite D call. Germline assignment: CDR1 MDHEN and CDR2 SYDVKM. V lost 5 bases, J lost 1 base, and 14 bases lay in between. The CDR3 totals 15 residues. CDR3 protein: CASSLTLSQNTEAFF. The DNA for the CDR3 is TGTGCCAGCAGTCTCACCCTTAGCCAGAACACTGAAGCTTTCTTT.

This clonotype was seen repeatedly, ten times or more. V gene TRBV6-1 combines with J gene TRBJ1-1; D uncertain. Germline V gene sequence: CDR1 MNHNS, CDR2 SASEGT. V gave up 10 bases and J gave up 5 bases, with 11 bases separating them. The CDR3 has 11 residues. The DNA for the CDR3 is TGTGCCACCCACGGGGAGACTGAAGCTTTCTTT. It translates to CATHGETEAFF.

This clonotype was seen many times. The rearrangement joins TRBV10-2 to TRBJ1-1, with D uncertain. In germline, CDR1 is WSHSY, CDR2 SAAADI. V was cut by 1 base and J by 0 bases, with 9 bases left in between. The CDR3 extends over 15 amino acids. The CDR3 region has the DNA TGCGCCAGCAGTGAGTTATGGGGAATGAACACTGAAGCTTTCTTT. It codes for CASSELWGMNTEAFF.

The V call is TRBV28, the J call TRBJ2-4; no definite D call. Germline-derived CDR1 and CDR2 are MDHEN and SYDVKM. The CDR3 covers 16 residues. Trimming removed 4 bases from V and 0 bases from J, with 13 bases in between. The CDR3 protein is CASSSRLGVAKNIQYF. The CDR3 DNA follows: TGTGCCAGCAGTTCGCGGCTCGGCGTAGCCAAAAACATTCAGTACTTC.

The rearrangement joins TRBV6-1 to TRBJ2-7; no clear D. CDR3 length equals 12 residues. The V end lost 4 bases, the J end lost 3 bases, and 7 bases lay between the germline ends. Germline CDR1 and CDR2: MNHNS and SASEGT. The CDR3 protein is CASSAPYYEQYF. The CDR3 nucleotides read TGTGCCAGCAGTGCCCCCTACTACGAGCAGTACTTC.

This clonotype was counted many times. The chain is built from TRBV6-2 or TRBV6-3 and TRBJ1-2; D unclear. Deletions cut 2 bases from V and 6 bases from J, with 4 bases between. The germline gives CDR1 MNHEY, CDR2 SVGEGT. The CDR3 runs to 11 residues. The CDR3 DNA reads TGTGCCAGCAGTTACAGGAATGGCTACACCTTC. Amino acids: CASSYRNGYTF.

This clonotype was found many times. This chain joins TRBV29-1 and TRBJ2-2; a possible D gene is TRBD1 (6 bases). Germline-derived CDR1 and CDR2 are SQVTM and ANQGSEA. This CDR3 has 13 amino acids. V lost 6 bases and J lost 1, with 9 bases in between. The DNA for the CDR3 is TGCAGCGTGGACAGACAGAACACCGGGGAGCTGTTTTTT. Translated, it gives CSVDRQNTGELFF.

The V call is TRBV5-6, the J call TRBJ2-5; maybe TRBD1 (5 bases). The ends were cut back, 1 base at V and 4 bases at J, with 8 bases in the middle. The CDR3 is 13 residues long. From germline, CDR1 is SGHDT and CDR2 YYEEEE. The CDR3 DNA reads as TGTGCCAGCAGCTTGATAGGGGTAGAGACCCAGTACTTC. Its translation: CASSLIGVETQYF.

This clonotype was seen more than once but under ten times. The CDR3 here is CASSYWGGQETQYF. The CDR3 coding sequence is TGTGCCAGCAGTTACTGGGGAGGCCAAGAGACCCAGTACTTC. This rearrangement joins TRBV6-5 to TRBJ2-5; TRBD2 is a possible D gene (6 bases). Germline V gives CDR1 MNHEY, CDR2 SVGAGI. V dropped 1 base and J dropped 1 base, with 7 bases sitting between them. The CDR3 loop spans 14 amino acids.